Below are 20 T cell receptor beta chains sequenced from a single sample in a study of immune evolution from preneoplasia to lung adenocarcinoma. Produced via immunoSEQ multiplex PCR; TCRdb's table is partial and in-frame only. The table includes 6,000 to 7,500 clones, about 76% detected once. The sequenced material came from FFPE minimally invasive lung adenocarcinoma tissue. These receptor sequences come from a person aged 70 to 85 with lung adenocarcinoma.

This clone has just one count. The CDR3 reads CASSKDGPYNEQFF. Written as DNA, the CDR3 is TGTGCCAGCAGCAAAGACGGTCCCTACAATGAGCAGTTCTTC. V gene TRBV7-3 combines with J gene TRBJ2-1; D gene uncertain. In germline, CDR1 is SGHTA, CDR2 FQGTGA. V was cut by 5 bases and J by 2 bases, with 10 bases left in between. The CDR3 covers 14 residues.

The J gene is TRBJ2-1, the V gene TRBV10-3, with TRBD2 matching over 11 bases. The V gene end was trimmed by 6 bases and the J gene end by 3 bases; junction bases not matched to a gene: 4. Germline-derived CDR1 and CDR2 are ENHRY and SYGVKD. The CDR3 has 15 amino acids. CDR3: CAIRGLAESYNEQFF. In DNA form, the CDR3 reads TGTGCCATCAGGGGACTAGCGGAAAGCTACAATGAGCAGTTCTTC.

The chain carries TRBV14 and TRBJ2-2; no firm D call. Germline CDR1 SGHDN, CDR2 FVKESK. The length of the CDR3 is 14 residues. Trimming stripped 4 bases from V and 2 bases from J, with 8 bases between. Here the CDR3 reads CASSRRANTGELFF. CDR3 sequence (DNA): TGTGCCAGCAGCCGGCGAGCCAACACCGGGGAGCTGTTTTTT.

CDR3 in DNA: TGTGCCAGCAGCCCCCCCCTTGCCGGCGGGAGGGATGGCGCAGATACGCAGTATTTT. This translates into CASSPPLAGGRDGADTQYF. This chain uses TRBV13 with TRBJ2-3; 9 bases match TRBD2. Losses at the gene ends were 5 bases for V and 4 bases for J; bases not matched to a gene: 19. CDR1 is PRHDT, CDR2 FYEKMQ, per germline (reference sequence). This CDR3 is 19 amino acids long. Variable domain in full (rest from reference TRBV13 and TRBJ2-3): AAGVIQSPRHLIKEKRETATLKCYPIPRHDTVYWYQQGPGQDPQFLISFYEKMQSDKGSIPDRFSAQQFSDYHSELNMSSLELGDSALYFCASSPPLAGGRDGADTQYFGPGTRLTVL.

The rearrangement links TRBV28 to TRBJ1-3; 8 positions agree with TRBD1. The J segment lost 2 bases and the V segment lost 8 bases, leaving 11 bases of the junction unmatched. Germline V gene lookup returns CDR1 MDHEN and CDR2 SYDVKM. CDR3 length: 16 amino acids. The CDR3 region has the DNA TGTGCCAGCCAAGAGGGACAGGATGAGGCTGGAAACACCATATATTTT. Translating gives CASQEGQDEAGNTIYF.

This chain uses TRBV7-6 with TRBJ2-3; D uncertain. Germline lookup yields CDR1 SGHVS and CDR2 FNYEAQ. V lost 1 base, J lost 5 bases, and 7 bases lay in between. This CDR3 comprises 13 residues. The CDR3 protein is CASSLDPGDTQYF. Written as DNA, the CDR3 is TGTGCCAGCAGCTTAGATCCCGGAGATACGCAGTATTTT.

The V and J genes are TRBV5-1 and TRBJ2-3; 8 bases are shared with TRBD2. The germline V gene has CDR1 SGHRS and CDR2 YFSETQ. Trimming took 2 bases from V and 2 from J; bases not matched to a gene: 7. CDR3 length: 16 residues. In nucleotides, the CDR3 is TGCGCCAGCAGCTTTGGCGGGGGGCCCAACACAGATACGCAGTATTTT. It codes for CASSFGGGPNTDTQYF.

This rearrangement joins TRBV27 to TRBJ2-3, with D perhaps matching TRBD1 or TRBD2 (5 bases each). Germline V CDR1 and CDR2: MNHEY, SMNVEV (reference sequence). This CDR3 comprises 15 residues. Trimming took 2 bases from V and 6 from J, leaving 15 bases between them. DNA of the CDR3: TGTGCCAGCAGTTTAAAGGGGACCCGACGGGATACGCAGTATTTT. Amino acids: CASSLKGTRRDTQYF.

The V call is TRBV9, the J call TRBJ2-3; 11 nucleotides match TRBD2. The V segment lost 2 bases and the J segment 1 base; nucleotides outside the gene matches: 6. The CDR3 sequence is 17 residues long. The germline V gene has CDR1 SGDLS and CDR2 YYNGEE. The CDR3 loop reads CASSVDAGLAGTDTQYF. In nucleotides, the CDR3 is TGTGCCAGCAGCGTGGATGCGGGACTAGCGGGCACAGATACGCAGTATTTT.

The chain links TRBV7-8 to TRBJ2-1; D not resolved. V gave up 2 bases and J gave up 6 bases, with 14 bases separating them. There are 15 residues in the CDR3. CDR1 and CDR2 from the germline V gene are SGHVS and FQNEAQ. This CDR3 is CASSLLEHYINEQFF. CDR3 coding DNA: TGTGCCAGCAGCTTACTCGAACATTACATCAATGAGCAGTTCTTC.

The gene calls are TRBV28 and TRBJ1-4, with D perhaps TRBD1 (6 bases). The CDR3 is made up of 14 amino acids. Per germline, CDR1 MDHEN and CDR2 SYDVKM. V was pared by 7 bases and J by 1 base, with 10 bases between. The CDR3 protein is CASTTGITNEKLFF. As DNA, the CDR3 is TGTGCCAGCACCACAGGGATAACTAATGAAAAACTGTTTTTT.

V is TRBV2 and J is TRBJ1-1; D gene unclear. The CDR3 is 11 amino acids. Trimming stripped 7 bases from V and 4 bases from J, with 7 bases between. CDR1 is SNHLY, CDR2 FYNNEI, per germline. The CDR3 spells CASNSITEAFF. In DNA, the CDR3 is TGTGCCAGCAATTCGATCACTGAAGCTTTCTTT.

V and J are TRBV15 and TRBJ2-3; 10 positions agree with TRBD2. Germline values: CDR1 LNHNV, CDR2 YYDKDF (reference sequence). V lost 8 bases to trimming and J lost 4 bases; unmatched junction nucleotides: 9. This CDR3 has 15 amino acids. CDR3 coding DNA: TGTGCCACCGCCTTTAGCGGGGGGAGTGCAGATACGCAGTATTTT. It encodes CATAFSGGSADTQYF.

The J gene is TRBJ2-7, the V gene TRBV6-5; D possibly uses TRBD1 or TRBD2 (5 bases each). Looked up from germline, CDR1 is MNHEY and CDR2 is SVGAGI. CDR3 length: 14 residues. The ends were cut back, 6 bases at V and 4 bases at J, with 16 bases in the middle. CDR3 protein: CASSPGTDYYEQYF. CDR3 in DNA: TGTGCCAGCAGCCCCGGGACGGATTATTACGAGCAGTACTTC.

This clone rates as large. The CDR3 protein is CASSFLSGDGKNIQYF. The CDR3 DNA sequence: TGTGCCAGCAGCTTCCTTTCAGGGGATGGCAAAAACATTCAGTACTTC. This chain uses TRBV7-6 with TRBJ2-4, with D perhaps matching TRBD1 (6 bases). Germline V gene sequence: CDR1 SGHVS, CDR2 FNYEAQ. The CDR3 is 16 residues long. The ends were cut back, 3 bases at V and 3 bases at J, with 15 bases in the middle.

The V call is TRBV9, the J call TRBJ2-3, with 10 nucleotides matching TRBD2. Germline CDR1 SGDLS, CDR2 YYNGEE. Trimming at V came to 3 bases and at J to 5 bases, leaving 9 bases not matched to a gene. The CDR3 consists of 16 residues. The CDR3 DNA reads TGTGCCAGCAGCGCACCTAGCGGGAGTGAGGAAGATACGCAGTATTTT. Translated: CASSAPSGSEEDTQYF.

The CDR3 DNA follows: TGTGCCAATAAACTAGCTCTACAAGAGACCCAGTACTTC. This encodes CANKLALQETQYF. V usage is TRBV2 and J usage is TRBJ2-5, with D tentatively TRBD2 (6 bases). V was trimmed by 10 bases and J by 2 bases, leaving 14 bases between them. Germline V gene lookup returns CDR1 SNHLY and CDR2 FYNNEI. The CDR3 length is 13 residues.

This clone has only a few counts. At one boundary the junction diverges from the germline segment, which might be a read error. The chain combines TRBV7-9 with TRBJ1-2; D is possibly TRBD1 (5 bases). Germline assignment: CDR1 SEHNR and CDR2 FQNEAQ (reference sequence). The CDR3 runs to 12 residues. The CDR3, as DNA: TGTGCCAGCAGCTTAGTGGGTGGCCCACAGGCCTTC. Its protein is CASSLVGGPQAF.

The chain uses TRBV7-3 and TRBJ1-1; perhaps TRBD1 as D (5 bases). V was trimmed by 5 bases and J by 5 bases, leaving 15 bases between them. CDR3 length: 14 amino acids. Germline values: CDR1 SGHTA, CDR2 FQGTGA. The CDR3 sequence is CASSPGGYGTEAFF. CDR3 sequence (DNA): TGTGCCAGCAGCCCCGGGGGGTATGGAACTGAAGCTTTCTTT.

The J gene is TRBJ1-2, the V gene TRBV6-5, with TRBD1 as a possible D gene (5 bases). The CDR3 totals 13 residues. CDR1 and CDR2 (germline): MNHEY, SVGAGI. V lost 5 bases to trimming and J lost 1 base, with 8 bases between them. The CDR3 loop is CASSVQGNYGYTF. CDR3 coding DNA: TGTGCCAGCAGTGTCCAGGGTAACTATGGCTACACCTTC.